Presented here are 21 T cell receptor beta chains from one specimen sequenced in a study of blood T cell repertoires in COVID-19. The protocol was immunoSEQ multiplex PCR, while the TCRdb copy is restricted to in-frame clones and leaves out a portion. The repertoire includes 95,000 to 150,000 clones, 86% of them detected once, and around 5% sits in the top ten. Sequenced sample: peripheral blood. The receptors originated from a human donor in a cohort sampled during active COVID-19.

The chain uses TRBV3-1 (or the pseudogene TRBV3-2) and TRBJ2-5; TRBD2 is a possible D gene (6 bases). Trimming took off 4 bases at V and 5 bases at J, with 23 bases between the two ends. Germline lookup yields CDR1 LGHDT and CDR2 YNNKEL (reference sequence). The CDR3 length is 17 residues. The CDR3 DNA is TGTGCCAGCAGCCCCCACCCCCCTAAACTAGCTGCGGAGACCCAGTACTTC. It is translated as CASSPHPPKLAAETQYF.

The chain recombines TRBV24-1 with TRBJ2-1; weak D call: TRBD2 (6 bases). There are 17 residues in the CDR3. The V gene's germline CDR1 is KGHDR and CDR2 SFDVKD. The germline V and J ends were trimmed by 4 bases and 1 base, with 16 bases remaining between them. The CDR3 region is CATSDLGGGGSYNEQFF. The CDR3 DNA reads as TGTGCCACCAGTGACTTGGGGGGTGGAGGGTCCTACAATGAGCAGTTCTTC.

The chain employs TRBV9 and TRBJ2-1; 8 nucleotides agree with TRBD2. CDR3 length: 15 amino acids. Germline V gene data show CDR1 as SGDLS and CDR2 as YYNGEE. The V gene end was trimmed by 0 bases and the J gene end by 7 bases; junction bases not matched to a gene: 6. The CDR3, as DNA: TGTGCCAGCAGCGTAGAAGCGGGAGTTAGGAATGAGCAGTTCTTC. Translated: CASSVEAGVRNEQFF.

Here the CDR3 reads CASSQGGQGTYEQYF. CDR3 coding DNA: TGTGCCAGCAGCCAAGGGGGACAGGGAACCTACGAGCAGTACTTC. J is TRBJ2-7 and V is TRBV7-2, with 9 bases fitting TRBD1. From germline, CDR1 is SGHTA and CDR2 FQGNSA. The trim removed 5 bases at V and 2 bases at J, leaving 7 bases unmatched. CDR3 length: 15 residues.

CDR3 loop: CASSRLAGGNEQFF. The CDR3 DNA follows: TGTGCCAGTTCCCGACTAGCGGGAGGGAATGAGCAGTTCTTC. The V gene is TRBV19, the J gene TRBJ2-1; 14 bases match TRBD2. This CDR3 has 14 amino acids. Germline trimming cut 8 bases from V and 7 bases from J; bases unmatched to any gene: 4. The germline gives CDR1 LNHDA, CDR2 SQIVND (reference sequence).

In DNA form, the CDR3 reads TGTGCCAGCAGCTTGTGGCAGGGGGTTGGGACCCAGTACTTC. Translating gives CASSLWQGVGTQYF. This sequence joins TRBV5-6 and TRBJ2-5; 7 nucleotides line up with TRBD1. The ends lost 1 base at V and 7 bases at J; junction bases unmatched: 7. Germline CDR1 is SGHDT and CDR2 is YYEEEE. The CDR3 totals 14 residues.

This clone was counted only a few times. The chain couples TRBV28 to TRBJ2-1, with TRBD2 matching 9 bases. V lost 3 bases, J lost 10 bases, and 10 bases stayed unmatched. The CDR3 has 15 amino acids. Germline CDR1 is MDHEN and CDR2 is SYDVKM. DNA of the CDR3: TGTGCCAGCAGTTTTGGGACGGTCCTAGCGGGAGAGCAGTTCTTC. This translates into CASSFGTVLAGEQFF.

This sequence joins TRBV7-9 and TRBJ2-7; 7 bases are a match to TRBD2. The CDR3 spans 18 residues. Germline CDR1 reads SEHNR; CDR2 reads FQNEAQ (reference sequence). V trimming: 0 bases; J trimming: 2 bases; junction bases outside the gene matches: 13. CDR3: CASSLAGLERGITYEQYF. For the CDR3, the DNA is TGTGCCAGCAGCTTAGCGGGACTGGAGCGGGGAATAACCTACGAGCAGTACTTC.

This clone came up a few times. J is TRBJ1-1 and V is TRBV28; TRBD1 might be the D (5 bases). Trimming left V 10 bases short and J 2 bases short, with 11 bases between. The germline V gene has CDR1 MDHEN and CDR2 SYDVKM. The CDR3 runs to 12 residues. In DNA, the CDR3 is TGTGCCACCTTGGGGGGAAACACTGAAGCTTTCTTT. As protein: CATLGGNTEAFF. Variable domain in full (rest from reference TRBV28 and TRBJ1-1): DVKVTQSSRYLVKRTGEKVFLECVQDMDHENMFWYRQDPGLGLRLIYFSYDVKMKEKGDIPEGYSVSREKKERFSLILESASTNQTSMYLCATLGGNTEAFFGQGTRLTVV.

This chain uses TRBV5-6 with TRBJ1-1, with 7 bases fitting TRBD1. The trim removed 2 bases at V and 1 base at J, leaving 5 bases unmatched. There are 15 residues in the CDR3. CDR1 and CDR2 (germline): SGHDT, YYEEEE. CDR3 nucleotide sequence: TGTGCCAGCAGCTTTAGGCCAGGGGGGAACACTGAAGCTTTCTTT. Its protein product is CASSFRPGGNTEAFF. The full variable domain, with the rest looked up from reference TRBV5-6 and TRBJ1-1, is DAGVTQSPTHLIKTRGQQVTLRCSPKSGHDTVSWYQQALGQGPQFIFQYYEEEERQRGNFPDRFSGHQFPNYSSELNVNALLLGDSALYLCASSFRPGGNTEAFFGQGTRLTVV.

This clone has only a few counts. The rearrangement uses TRBV6-5 and TRBJ2-1; TRBD1 agrees at 7 bases. The CDR3 is 13 amino acids. J was trimmed by 0 bases and V by 8 bases; bases with no gene match: 1. CDR1 is MNHEY, CDR2 SVGAGI, per germline. As DNA, the CDR3 is TGTGCCAGCCGACAGGGCTCCTACAATGAGCAGTTCTTC. Amino acid sequence: CASRQGSYNEQFF.

CDR3 loop: CASSFGRDRETQYF. The CDR3 DNA follows: TGTGCCAGCAGCTTCGGACGGGACAGAGAGACCCAGTACTTC. V is TRBV5-8 and J is TRBJ2-5; 7 bases are a match to TRBD1. From germline, CDR1 is SGHTS and CDR2 YDEGEE. The trim removed 2 bases at V and 4 bases at J, leaving 5 bases unmatched. The CDR3 is made up of 14 amino acids.

The chain combines TRBV4-3 with TRBJ1-1, with unresolved D. Germline V CDR1 and CDR2: LGHNA, YSLEER. The CDR3 contains 14 residues. V was cut by 1 base and J by 4 bases, with 10 bases left in between. CDR3 region: CASSQGLGSTEAFF. In DNA form, the CDR3 reads TGCGCCAGCAGCCAAGGGCTTGGGAGCACTGAAGCTTTCTTT.

This chain joins TRBV27 and TRBJ2-7, with 9 nucleotides matching TRBD2. Germline V gene sequence: CDR1 MNHEY, CDR2 SMNVEV (reference sequence). With 1 base clipped from V and 5 bases from J, the junction kept 6 bases outside the gene matches. CDR3 length: 15 amino acids. Written as DNA, the CDR3 is TGTGCCAGCAGTTTATTGGCTAGCGGGATCCACGAGCAGTACTTC. Translation gives CASSLLASGIHEQYF.

This chain connects TRBV6-6 to TRBJ2-7; a possible D gene is TRBD2 (5 bases). Deletions cut 4 bases from V and 0 bases from J, with 13 bases between. The CDR3 is 15 residues long. Germline lookup yields CDR1 MNHNY and CDR2 SVGAGI (reference sequence). The CDR3, as DNA: TGTGCCAGCAGTTTATCTAGCAGCCCCTCCTACGAGCAGTACTTC. It codes for CASSLSSSPSYEQYF.

The V gene is TRBV18, the J gene TRBJ2-7; TRBD2 matches 7 bases. The germline CDR1 and CDR2 sequences are KGHSH and LQKENI. V trimming: 1 base; J trimming: 1 base; junction bases outside the gene matches: 10. The length of the CDR3 is 17 residues. The CDR3 protein is CASSPLISREASYEQYF. CDR3 nucleotides: TGTGCCAGCTCACCACTAATTTCACGGGAGGCTTCCTACGAGCAGTACTTC.

This chain links TRBV5-8 with TRBJ2-3; TRBD1 agrees at 7 bases. The CDR3 runs 15 residues. Germline lookup yields CDR1 SGHTS and CDR2 YDEGEE. The V and J ends lost 8 bases and 2 bases, in that order; junction bases with no gene match: 11. The chain's CDR3 is CASSQQGMATDTQYF. CDR3 DNA sequence: TGTGCCAGTAGCCAACAGGGGATGGCCACAGATACGCAGTATTTT.

V usage is TRBV6-7 and J usage is TRBJ2-3; 8 positions agree with TRBD1. TRBV6-7 counts as an open reading frame of uncertain function. The CDR3 is 20 residues long. V lost 0 bases, J lost 0 bases, and 14 bases stayed unmatched. The DNA of the CDR3 is TGTGCCAGCAGTTACTCTTTACCTAGGACAGGGCATATTAGCACAGATACGCAGTATTTT. As protein: CASSYSLPRTGHISTDTQYF.

In DNA form, the CDR3 reads TGCAGCGTTTTTGAGCCCATAAGCACCTACGAGCAGTACTTC. Translated: CSVFEPISTYEQYF. The chain uses TRBV29-1 and TRBJ2-7; no firm D call. The CDR3 contains 14 residues. The V and J ends lost 5 bases and 2 bases respectively, with 16 bases between them. Germline values: CDR1 SQVTM, CDR2 ANQGSEA.

The gene calls are TRBV7-2 and TRBJ2-1; 7 bases line up with TRBD2. The germline V gene has CDR1 SGHTA and CDR2 FQGNSA. This CDR3 is 15 amino acids long. Losses at the gene ends were 6 bases for V and 3 bases for J; bases not matched to a gene: 8. The CDR3 protein is CASRTSGIDYNEQFF. The CDR3 DNA reads TGTGCCAGCAGGACCAGCGGGATCGACTACAATGAGCAGTTCTTC.

The chain is built from TRBV4-3 and TRBJ2-3, with 12 positions matching TRBD2. Looked up from germline, CDR1 is LGHNA and CDR2 is YSLEER. V shed 3 bases and J 1 base; nucleotides not matched to a gene: 14. The CDR3 has 20 residues. CDR3 amino acids: CASSHRFRASGRVGTDTQYF. Here the CDR3 DNA reads TGCGCCAGCAGCCATCGCTTTAGGGCTAGCGGGAGGGTGGGCACAGATACGCAGTATTTT.